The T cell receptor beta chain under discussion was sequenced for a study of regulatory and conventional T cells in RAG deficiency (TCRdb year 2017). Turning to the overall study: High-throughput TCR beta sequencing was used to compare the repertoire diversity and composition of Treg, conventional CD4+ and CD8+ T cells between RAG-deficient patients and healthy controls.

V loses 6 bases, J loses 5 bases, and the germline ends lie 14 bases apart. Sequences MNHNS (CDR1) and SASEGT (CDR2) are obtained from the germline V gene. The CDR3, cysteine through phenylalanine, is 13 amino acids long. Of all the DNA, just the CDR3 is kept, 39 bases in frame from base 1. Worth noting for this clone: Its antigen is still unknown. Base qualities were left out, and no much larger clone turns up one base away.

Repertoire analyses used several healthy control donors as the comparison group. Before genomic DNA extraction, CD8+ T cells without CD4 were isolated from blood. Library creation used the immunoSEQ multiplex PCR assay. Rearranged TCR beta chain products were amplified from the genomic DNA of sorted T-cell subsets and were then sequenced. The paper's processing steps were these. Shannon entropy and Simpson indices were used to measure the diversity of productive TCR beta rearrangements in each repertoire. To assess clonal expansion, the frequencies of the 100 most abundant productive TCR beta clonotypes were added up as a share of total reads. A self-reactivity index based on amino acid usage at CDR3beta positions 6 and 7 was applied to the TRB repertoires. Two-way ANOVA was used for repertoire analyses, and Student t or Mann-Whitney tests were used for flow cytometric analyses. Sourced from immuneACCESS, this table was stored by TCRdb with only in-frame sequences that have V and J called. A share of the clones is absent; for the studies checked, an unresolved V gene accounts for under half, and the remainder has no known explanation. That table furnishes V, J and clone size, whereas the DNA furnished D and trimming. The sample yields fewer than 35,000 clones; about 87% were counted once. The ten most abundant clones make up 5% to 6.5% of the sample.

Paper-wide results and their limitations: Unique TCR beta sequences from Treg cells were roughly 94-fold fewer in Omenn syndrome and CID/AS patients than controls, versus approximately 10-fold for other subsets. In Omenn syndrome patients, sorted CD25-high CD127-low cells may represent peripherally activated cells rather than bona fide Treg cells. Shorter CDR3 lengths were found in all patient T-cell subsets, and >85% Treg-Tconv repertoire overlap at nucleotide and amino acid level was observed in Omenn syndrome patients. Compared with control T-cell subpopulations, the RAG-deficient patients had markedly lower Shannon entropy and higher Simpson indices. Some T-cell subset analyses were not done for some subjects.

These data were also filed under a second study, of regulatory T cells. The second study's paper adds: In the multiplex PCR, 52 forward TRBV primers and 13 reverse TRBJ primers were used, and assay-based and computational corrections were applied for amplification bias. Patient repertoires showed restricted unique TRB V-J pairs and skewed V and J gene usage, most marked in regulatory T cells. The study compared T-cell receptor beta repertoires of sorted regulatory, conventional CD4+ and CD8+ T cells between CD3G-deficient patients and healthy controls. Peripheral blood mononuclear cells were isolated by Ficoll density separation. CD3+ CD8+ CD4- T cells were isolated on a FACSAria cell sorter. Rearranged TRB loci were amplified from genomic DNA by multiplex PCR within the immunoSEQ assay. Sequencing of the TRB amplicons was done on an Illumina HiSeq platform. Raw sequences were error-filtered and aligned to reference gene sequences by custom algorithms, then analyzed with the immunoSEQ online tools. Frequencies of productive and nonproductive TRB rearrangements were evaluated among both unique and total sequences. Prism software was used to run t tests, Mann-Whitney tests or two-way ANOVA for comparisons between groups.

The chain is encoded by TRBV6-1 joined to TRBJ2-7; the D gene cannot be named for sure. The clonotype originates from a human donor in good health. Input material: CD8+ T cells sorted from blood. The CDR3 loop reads CASSRPAAHEQYF. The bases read TGTGCCAGCAGCCGGCCGGCCGCCCACGAGCAGTACTTC.